This T cell receptor (beta chain) was sequenced for a study of brain T cells in children with intractable seizures. A single count supports this clone. Its target is unknown. Indicated time point: blood from clinic visit 5 months post-surgery; TSC patient then seizure free. Sequencing was limited to surgery cases with top T cell transcript signatures in brain tissue. Pre-surgery treatment included at least one anti-epileptic drug. Sequencing was performed with immunoSEQ multiplex PCR; in TCRdb, only in-frame clones are kept and a portion is missing. The sample lists about 320,000 clones, over 85% occurring once. This CDR3 comprises 11 residues. The V and J ends lost 4 bases and 4 bases respectively, with 3 bases between them. The germline V gene encodes CDR1 SGHRS and CDR2 YFSETQ. Study results and limitations: Pre- and post-surgery blood differed in depth, so pre-surgery absences may be undersampling.

This receptor was identified in a boy under two years old with tuberous sclerosis and intractable seizures. The J gene is TRBJ2-1, the V gene TRBV5-1; D is unresolved. The specimen was peripheral blood, collected more than 4 months after surgery. Here the CDR3 reads CASSRYNEQFF. The CDR3, as DNA: TGCGCCAGCAGCCGATACAATGAGCAGTTCTTC.